Listed below are T cell receptor beta chains from one sample, sequenced in a study of tumor and adjacent non-tumor tissue in lung cancer. TCRdb re-analysed the multiplex PCR reads in MiXCR, keeping a single row per CDR3 protein. The sample records roughly 120,000 distinct CDR3 sequences, 60% to 80% being singletons. Sample: distant non-tumor lung tissue. These receptors were obtained from a man between 60 and 70 years old with non-small cell lung cancer. CDR3s include the opening cysteine and the closing phenylalanine or tryptophan. Each record gives: D gene, V gene, clone size, J gene, CDR3 DNA, CDR3 protein. The D gene is left open where the match is weak. Expanded clones get a size class; other rows say once, few or many, or leave the size out.

TRBD1	TRBV4-1	many	TRBJ1-3	TGCGCCAGCAGCCAAGACAGGGGGCGGCGTACCATATATTTT	CASSQDRGRRTIYF
TRBD1	TRBV12-3/TRBV12-4	.	TRBJ2-4	TGTGTCAGCAAAGTAACAGGGGGCAAAAACATTCAGTACTTC	CVSKVTGGKNIQYF
.	TRBV5-6	.	TRBJ2-5	TGTGCCAGCAGCTTTGGGGCCCGGATCCAAGAGACCCAGTACTTC	CASSFGARIQETQYF
.	TRBV30	many	TRBJ2-3	TGTGCCTGGACCGGGGGAGTGGGCCCTGCAGATACGCAGTATTTT	CAWTGGVGPADTQYF
.	TRBV21-1	few	TRBJ2-1	TGTGCCAGCAGCGCGGGACAGGGTTCTCTTAGGTGCTATGAGCAGTTCTTC	CASSAGQGSLRCYEQFF
.	TRBV11-3	.	TRBJ1-3	TGTGCCAGCAACTTAGAAGGGACAATCGGAAACACCATATATTTT	CASNLEGTIGNTIYF
TRBD1	TRBV6-6	.	TRBJ2-6	TGTGCCAGCAACATCAACCGGGACAGTTGTGGGGCCGATGTCCTGACTTTC	CASNINRDSCGADVLTF
.	TRBV5-6	few	TRBJ2-3	TGTGCCAGCAGCTTGTTCGCTACCTTTAGCACAGATACGCAGTATTTT	CASSLFATFSTDTQYF
TRBD2	TRBV5-6	many	TRBJ2-1	TGTGCCAGCAGCTTGGATGCTAGCGGAGACGAGCAGTTCTTC	CASSLDASGDEQFF
TRBD1	TRBV5-4	many	TRBJ2-1	TGTGCCAGCAGCTTGGTTACGAACAGGGGCAATGAGCAGTTCTTC	CASSLVTNRGNEQFF
.	TRBV6-6	many	TRBJ1-2	TGTGCCAGCAGCCCGTCAGGGAAGGCGGACTATGGCTACACCTTC	CASSPSGKADYGYTF
TRBD2	TRBV4-3	once	TRBJ2-2	TGCGCCAGAAGCCAAGGGGCCGAGACTAGCGGGACGAACACCGGGGAGCTGTTTTTT	CARSQGAETSGTNTGELFF
TRBD1	TRBV6-6	.	TRBJ2-4	TGTGCCAGCAGTGCCCGACAGGGGGCAAGGGCCAAAAACATTCTGTACTTC	CASSARQGARAKNILYF
TRBD2	TRBV5-1	few	TRBJ2-7	TGCGCCAGCAGCTTGGGAACTAGCGGGAGGGCGTACGAGCAGTACTTC	CASSLGTSGRAYEQYF
.	TRBV13	.	TRBJ2-7	TGTGCCAGCAGCTTAGGCCTCGGGCAGGTAAAGAACGAGGGGTACTTC	CASSLGLGQVKNEGYF
TRBD2	TRBV11-2	.	TRBJ2-5	TGTGCCGGCAGTAAGCGGGAGTTTAAAGAGACCCAGTACTTC	CAGSKREFKETQYF
TRBD1	TRBV4-1	.	TRBJ2-3	TGTGCCAGCATACAAGACTGGGACAGGGTAAAAGGTACGCAGTATTTT	CASIQDWDRVKGTQYF
.	TRBV12-3/TRBV12-4	.	TRBJ1-5	TGTACCAGCACCCGCCTGTCACAGACAAATTTTCGCAATCAGCCCCATCATTTT	CTSTRLSQTNFRNQPHHF
.	TRBV6-5	.	TRBJ2-1	TGTGCCAGCAGCTCGCACCCGGCGACGTCGGAGCAGTCCTTC	CASSSHPATSEQSF
TRBD2	TRBV6-2/TRBV6-3	few	TRBJ2-3	TGTGCCAGCCGCACGGCGGGGGTAGATACGCAGTATTTT	CASRTAGVDTQYF
.	TRBV28	.	TRBJ2-7	TGTGCCAGCAGTTACTTAGGGGCGGGACTGCCTTACGAGCAGTACTTC	CASSYLGAGLPYEQYF
TRBD2	TRBV11-2	.	TRBJ2-5	TGTGCCAGCAGCCCTCGGGCTAGCGGGTATCTAGAGACCCAGTACTTC	CASSPRASGYLETQYF
TRBD2	TRBV6-4	many	TRBJ2-2	TGTGCCAGCAGAGCCGGGACTAGCGCCGCCACCGGGGAGCTGTTTTTT	CASRAGTSAATGELFF
.	TRBV6-5	.	TRBJ1-2	TGTGTCAGCAGTGCCACTACACTAGACCTCTATGGTTACACCTTC	CVSSATTLDLYGYTF
.	TRBV5-4	.	TRBJ2-2	TGTGCCAGCAGCCCAGGACAGATCGCGAACACCGGGGAGCTGTTTTTT	CASSPGQIANTGELFF
.	TRBV11-3	.	TRBJ2-3	TGTGCCAGCAGCCGGATAACCCAGGCCATAGATACGCAGTATTTT	CASSRITQAIDTQYF
.	TRBV11-1	.	TRBJ2-1	TGTGCCAGCTTTAGCTGTGGGGAGACGGGTGAGCAGTTCTTC	CASFSCGETGEQFF
TRBD1	TRBV6-2/TRBV6-3	.	TRBJ1-5	TGTGCCGGCAGCCCAATTACAGGGGCCTCCGGCTCACAGCCCCAGCATTTT	CAGSPITGASGSQPQHF
.	TRBV18	.	TRBJ1-2	TGTGCCAGCTCACCATGCAGCCGGCTTGGCTACACCTTC	CASSPCSRLGYTF
.	TRBV29-1	few	TRBJ2-7	TGCAGCGCACAACCCTCCGGGACCTCCTACGAGCAGTACTTC	CSAQPSGTSYEQYF
TRBD2	TRBV6-2/TRBV6-3	.	TRBJ2-1	TGTGCCAGCTTCAAAGCGGGGGGCTACAATGAGCAATTCTTC	CASFKAGGYNEQFF
.	TRBV5-4	many	TRBJ2-2	TGTGCCAGCAGCTGGGGGGCAGGTACGAACACCGGGGAGCTGTTTTTT	CASSWGAGTNTGELFF
.	TRBV6-6	.	TRBJ1-1	TGTGCCAGCAGTTACTCGGGGGACGGGTTGAACACTGGAGCTTTCTTT	CASSYSGDGLNTGAFF
TRBD2	TRBV12-3/TRBV12-4	.	TRBJ2-7	TGCGCCACCAGTGACCAGGGACTAGCGACCGCCTACGAGCAGTACTTC	CATSDQGLATAYEQYF
.	TRBV6-6	many	TRBJ1-5	TGTGCCAGCAGTCCCGGCCCATATAGCAATCAGCCCCAGCATTTT	CASSPGPYSNQPQHF
.	TRBV5-4	once	TRBJ2-1	TGTGCCTGCAGCTTGGAAGACAATGAGCAGTTCTTC	CACSLEDNEQFF
.	TRBV6-2/TRBV6-3	once	TRBJ2-7	TGTTCCAGCACCTCTCAGGACTATGTGTCCTACGAGCAGCACTTC	CSSTSQDYVSYEQHF
.	TRBV4-1	once	TRBJ2-6	TGCGCCAGCAGCCAACGCCCCTCTGGCTCTGGGGCCAACGCCCTGACTTTC	CASSQRPSGSGANALTF
.	TRBV20-1	.	TRBJ2-1	TGCAGCGCTAGAACAGCATACGATGAGCAGTTCTTC	CSARTAYDEQFF
.	TRBV11-3	.	TRBJ2-2	TGTGCCTGCAGCCATGAGGAGCTCACCGGGGAGCTGTTTTTT	CACSHEELTGELFF
.	TRBV11-3	.	TRBJ2-3	TGTGCCAGCAACCCAAATAGTAACACATATACGCAGTATTTT	CASNPNSNTYTQYF
TRBD2	TRBV20-1	.	TRBJ2-7	TGCAGTGCTGGAGATTCGGGACTAGCATCGCCCTACGAGCGGTACTTC	CSAGDSGLASPYERYF
.	TRBV5-1	many	TRBJ2-1	TGCGCCAGCAGAAGCGCGAATGAGCAGTTCTTC	CASRSANEQFF
.	TRBV20-1	.	TRBJ2-2	TGCAGTGCCAGAGCCGCGGGGCCTAACGGGGAGCTGTCTTTT	CSARAAGPNGELSF
.	TRBV6-1	many	TRBJ2-4	TGTGCCAGCAGTGAAGATATCTTGGGCTCCAAAAACATTCAGTACTTC	CASSEDILGSKNIQYF
.	TRBV4-1	.	TRBJ2-7	TGCGCCAGCAGCCTTACGGTGAACCACTACTACGAGCAGTACTTC	CASSLTVNHYYEQYF